A single sample is the source of the 22 T cell receptor beta chains below, sequenced in a study of T cell changes during pregnancy in multiple sclerosis. Profiling relied on immunoSEQ multiplex PCR, and the TCRdb table lists in-frame clones only, not all of them. The sample has approximately 70,000 clones, around 90% seen once. Sequences were derived from CD4+ T cells from peripheral blood mononuclear cells, sampled before pregnancy. The receptors stem from a female donor with multiple sclerosis, enrolled in a pregnancy study.

The gene calls are TRBV19 and TRBJ1-5; TRBD1 matches 11 bases. With 5 bases clipped from V and 6 bases from J, the junction kept 6 bases outside the gene matches. Germline V gene data show CDR1 as LNHDA and CDR2 as SQIVND (reference sequence). This CDR3 region has 15 residues. In DNA, the CDR3 is TGTGCCAGTAGTCCGGGGACAGGGGGGCGTCAGCCCCAGCATTTT. Translating it yields CASSPGTGGRQPQHF. Filled out from reference TRBV19 and TRBJ1-5, the complete variable domain reads DGGITQSPKYLFRKEGQNVTLSCEQNLNHDAMYWYRQDPGQGLRLIYYSQIVNDFQKGDIAEGYSVSREKKESFPLTVTSAQKNPTAFYLCASSPGTGGRQPQHFGDGTRLSIL.

The genes are TRBV11-2 and TRBJ2-7; 7 positions match TRBD2. Germline V CDR1 and CDR2: SGHAT, FQNNGV. V trimming: 3 bases; J trimming: 6 bases; junction bases outside the gene matches: 2. CDR3 length equals 12 residues. CDR3 region: CASSLGGGEQYF. As DNA, the CDR3 is TGTGCCAGCAGCTTGGGGGGGGGCGAGCAGTACTTC.

The J gene is TRBJ2-7, the V gene TRBV7-8; 7 bases align to TRBD1. This CDR3 is 17 amino acids long. Germline CDR1 and CDR2: SGHVS and FQNEAQ. J gave up 4 bases and V 5 bases, and 17 bases lay outside the gene matches. As DNA, the CDR3 is TGTGCCAGCAGCCCGAGGTTCCGAGACAGGGCGGAATACGAGCAGTACTTC. This sequence encodes CASSPRFRDRAEYEQYF.

The chain carries TRBV13 and TRBJ1-1; D is uncertain. The V gene lost 1 base and the J gene lost 3 bases, with 6 bases spanning the gap. The germline V gene encodes CDR1 PRHDT and CDR2 FYEKMQ (reference sequence). The CDR3 extends over 13 amino acids. CDR3 residues: CASSLDRDTEAFF. In nucleotides, the CDR3 is TGTGCCAGCAGCTTAGACAGAGACACTGAAGCTTTCTTT.

The chain employs TRBV6-5 and TRBJ2-3; 8 bases agree with TRBD1. CDR3 size: 14 residues. Per germline, CDR1 MNHEY and CDR2 SVGAGI. Germline trimming cut 6 bases from V and 5 bases from J; bases unmatched to any gene: 7. The CDR3: CASRDDRGKDTQYF. Here the CDR3 DNA reads TGTGCCAGCAGAGATGACAGGGGTAAAGATACGCAGTATTTT.

This chain links TRBV5-1 with TRBJ2-2; the match to TRBD1 covers 8 bases. Trimming at V came to 4 bases and at J to 4 bases, leaving 6 bases not matched to a gene. Germline V CDR1 and CDR2: SGHRS, YFSETQ. CDR3 length: 15 amino acids. DNA of the CDR3: TGCGCCAGCAGCCCGACAGGGGCGAGCACCGGGGAGCTGTTTTTT. Its protein is CASSPTGASTGELFF.

The chain recombines TRBV13 with TRBJ1-2, with D perhaps TRBD1 (6 bases). CDR3 size: 14 residues. CDR1 is PRHDT and CDR2 is FYEKMQ in the germline V gene (reference sequence). V was cut by 5 bases and J by 3 bases, with 13 bases left in between. CDR3 region: CASSTRQAYYGYTF. The DNA for the CDR3 is TGTGCCAGCAGCACCCGACAGGCATACTATGGCTACACCTTC.

The genes are TRBV10-3 and TRBJ1-2, with 7 positions matching TRBD1. Germline V gene lookup returns CDR1 ENHRY and CDR2 SYGVKD. The CDR3 spans 15 residues. V gave up 6 bases and J gave up 5 bases; unmatched junction bases: 12. CDR3 sequence: CAISVKTGVGYGYTF. CDR3 bases: TGTGCCATCAGCGTAAAAACAGGGGTCGGTTATGGCTACACCTTC.

The CDR3 loop is CASSEAYRGNQPQHF. CDR3 DNA: TGTGCCAGCAGTGAAGCCTACAGGGGCAATCAGCCCCAGCATTTT. The gene calls are TRBV2 and TRBJ1-5; the D gene is possibly TRBD1 (6 bases). The germline gives CDR1 SNHLY, CDR2 FYNNEI. The CDR3 has 15 residues. Trimming took off 0 bases at V and 2 bases at J, with 8 bases between the two ends.

V and J are TRBV6-5 and TRBJ2-5; 9 nucleotides align to TRBD1. J lost 3 bases, V lost 6 bases, and 2 bases had no gene match. CDR1 and CDR2 from the germline V gene are MNHEY and SVGAGI. The CDR3 runs 13 residues. The CDR3 loop reads CASRGQGEETQYF. CDR3 nucleotides: TGTGCCAGCAGGGGACAGGGAGAAGAGACCCAGTACTTC.

The chain uses TRBV9 and TRBJ2-7; TRBD2 aligns across 8 bases. The germline gives CDR1 SGDLS, CDR2 YYNGEE. V was pared by 4 bases and J by 5 bases, with 11 bases of the junction left unmatched. This CDR3 region has 15 residues. CDR3 nucleotide sequence: TGTGCCAGCAGCTTCACCGGGACTAGGGGAGACGAGCAGTACTTC. It yields the protein CASSFTGTRGDEQYF. The full variable domain, completed using reference TRBV9 and TRBJ2-7, is DSGVTQTPKHLITATGQRVTLRCSPRSGDLSVYWYQQSLDQGLQFLIQYYNGEERAKGNILERFSAQQFPDLHSELNLSSLELGDSALYFCASSFTGTRGDEQYFGPGTRLTVT.

The V gene is TRBV21-1, the J gene TRBJ1-6; the D call of TRBD1 is as the table states it, not checked on the DNA. TRBV21-1 is marked as a pseudogene. The CDR3 spans 13 residues. CDR3 in amino acids: CATWDRGVSPLHF. The CDR3 DNA is TGTGCCACCTGGGACAGGGGAGTTTCACCCCTCCACTTT.

V usage is TRBV6-1 and J usage is TRBJ2-7, with 13 bases matching TRBD2. Germline values: CDR1 MNHNS, CDR2 SASEGT. The CDR3 runs to 15 residues. The ends lost 4 bases at V and 7 bases at J; junction bases unmatched: 7. CDR3 coding DNA: TGTGCCAGCAGTGTAACTAGCGGGGGGGCGTTAGAGCAGTACTTC. It encodes CASSVTSGGALEQYF.

The rearrangement joins TRBV6-1 to TRBJ1-6, with TRBD1 matching over 9 bases. The CDR3 contains 15 residues. Germline V lookup: CDR1 MNHNS, CDR2 SASEGT. V trimming: 5 bases; J trimming: 8 bases; junction bases outside the gene matches: 7. CDR3 in DNA: TGTGCCAGCAGTCGGACAGGGGTGGTAGATTCACCCCTCCACTTT. As protein: CASSRTGVVDSPLHF.

The V gene is TRBV28, the J gene TRBJ1-5; D gene ambiguous. Germline V gene sequence: CDR1 MDHEN, CDR2 SYDVKM. CDR3 length: 12 amino acids. V was trimmed by 7 bases and J by 7 bases, leaving 11 bases between them. The CDR3 region has the DNA TGTGCCAGCACCCTTAGCATGCAGCCCCAGCATTTT. Protein sequence: CASTLSMQPQHF. Full variable domain (missing parts from reference TRBV28 and TRBJ1-5): DVKVTQSSRYLVKRTGEKVFLECVQDMDHENMFWYRQDPGLGLRLIYFSYDVKMKEKGDIPEGYSVSREKKERFSLILESASTNQTSMYLCASTLSMQPQHFGDGTRLSIL.

The rearrangement links TRBV7-2 to TRBJ2-4; a weak D match, TRBD1 (8 bases). CDR3 length: 17 amino acids. The germline V gene encodes CDR1 SGHTA and CDR2 FQGNSA. Between the trimmed V and J ends, which lost 4 bases and 2 bases, there was a span of 18 bases. The DNA for the CDR3 is TGTGCCAGCAGCTCCCCTGGACAGGGAGGGACCAAAAACATTCAGTACTTC. Its protein product is CASSSPGQGGTKNIQYF.

This clone came up a few times. The chain employs TRBV7-9 and TRBJ2-7; 7 bases agree with TRBD2. The length of the CDR3 is 16 residues. Germline assignment: CDR1 SEHNR and CDR2 FQNEAQ (reference sequence). V was pared by 5 bases and J by 3 bases, with 13 bases of the junction left unmatched. CDR3 loop: CASSPPFGGSDYEQYF. As DNA, the CDR3 is TGTGCCAGCAGCCCACCCTTTGGCGGGAGTGACTACGAGCAGTACTTC.

The chain uses TRBV19 and TRBJ2-1; the D gene is possibly TRBD1 (6 bases). V lost 3 bases, J lost 0 bases, and 21 bases lay in between. The germline gives CDR1 LNHDA, CDR2 SQIVND (reference sequence). This CDR3 comprises 19 residues. For the CDR3, the DNA is TGTGCCAGTAGTATGGGGGCAGGGTCAGCGAGAAGCTCCTACAATGAGCAGTTCTTC. Protein product: CASSMGAGSARSSYNEQFF.

This clone was counted a few times. The V call is TRBV5-1, the J call TRBJ1-2, with 7 positions matching TRBD1. Per the germline V gene, CDR1 is SGHRS and CDR2 is YFSETQ. Trimming took 3 bases from V and 13 from J; bases not matched to a gene: 12. This CDR3 is built from 13 residues. CDR3 residues: CASSSMPRDSITF. For the CDR3, the DNA is TGCGCCAGCAGCTCGATGCCCCGGGACAGTATCACCTTC.

The chain recombines TRBV7-2 with TRBJ1-2; 7 bases fit TRBD1. The CDR3 length is 19 residues. After removal of 5 bases from V and 2 bases from J, the junction contained 20 bases not matched to a gene. Per germline, CDR1 SGHTA and CDR2 FQGNSA. In DNA, the CDR3 is TGTGCCAGCAGCCCACAGGTGGGACAGAATCTCATTGGGAACTATGGCTACACCTTC. It is translated as CASSPQVGQNLIGNYGYTF.

Only one count was recorded for this clone. The V gene is TRBV4-1, the J gene TRBJ2-1, with TRBD2 matching over 8 bases. The CDR3 is made up of 14 amino acids. The V and J ends lost 6 bases and 10 bases, in that order; junction bases with no gene match: 11. The germline CDR1 and CDR2 sequences are MGHRA and YSYEKL. CDR3 protein: CASRAASSGGEQFF. The CDR3 DNA reads TGCGCCAGCAGAGCCGCTTCCTCGGGGGGGGAGCAGTTCTTC.

The rearrangement links TRBV18 to TRBJ2-7, with a tentative D call TRBD2 (5 bases). From germline, CDR1 is KGHSH and CDR2 LQKENI. Trimming stripped 3 bases from V and 2 bases from J, with 8 bases between. This CDR3 region has 13 residues. The chain's CDR3 is CASSPGEAYEQYF. The CDR3, as DNA: TGTGCCAGCTCACCGGGAGAGGCCTACGAGCAGTACTTC.